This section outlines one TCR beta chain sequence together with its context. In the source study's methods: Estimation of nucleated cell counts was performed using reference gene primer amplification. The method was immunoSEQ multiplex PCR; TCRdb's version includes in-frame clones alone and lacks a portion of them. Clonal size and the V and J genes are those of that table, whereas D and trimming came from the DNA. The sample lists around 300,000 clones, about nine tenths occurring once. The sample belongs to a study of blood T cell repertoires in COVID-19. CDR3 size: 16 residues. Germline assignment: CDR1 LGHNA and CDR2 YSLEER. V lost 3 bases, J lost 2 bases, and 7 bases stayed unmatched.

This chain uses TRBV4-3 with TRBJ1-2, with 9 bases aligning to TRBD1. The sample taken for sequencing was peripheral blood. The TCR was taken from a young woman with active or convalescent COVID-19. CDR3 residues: CASSQASGTGNYGYTF. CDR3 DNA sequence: TGCGCCAGCAGCCAGGCTTCCGGGACAGGGAACTATGGCTACACCTTC.